The rows below give T cell receptor beta chains drawn from one sample of a study of Tregs in tolerant kidney transplant recipients. The data were produced by immunoSEQ multiplex PCR, yet TCRdb's version contains in-frame clones alone and is incomplete. The sample lists some 66,000 clones; 80% to 95% were seen once. The specimen was CD8+ T cells from blood, collected before the transplant. Source of these receptors: a human donor who received a combined kidney and bone marrow transplant. The CDR3 runs from the conserved cysteine through the conserved F or W. Fields, in order: V gene, D gene, clone size, J gene, CDR3 DNA, CDR3 protein. A D gene is named only where the DNA matches it firmly. The listing skips clone size in some rows; elsewhere it reads once, few, many or a size class.

v_call: TRBV4-3; d_call: .; clone_size: .; j_call: TRBJ2-7; cdr3_nt: TGCGCCAGCAGCCAAGATCGGGTCGCCCTAGAGCAGTACTTC; cdr3_aa: CASSQDRVALEQYF
v_call: TRBV4-3; d_call: TRBD2; clone_size: .; j_call: TRBJ2-1; cdr3_nt: TGCGCCAGCAGCCAAGACAGTAAACGGGGGGGCTACAATGAGCAGTTCTTC; cdr3_aa: CASSQDSKRGGYNEQFF
v_call: TRBV2; d_call: .; clone_size: .; j_call: TRBJ2-3; cdr3_nt: TGTGCCAGCAGTGGGGTGGGCCTTCCGGGGGATACGCAGTATTTT; cdr3_aa: CASSGVGLPGDTQYF
v_call: TRBV2; d_call: TRBD1; clone_size: .; j_call: TRBJ2-1; cdr3_nt: TGTGCCAGCAGCGGCGGGACAGGGAACTACAATGAGCAGTTCTTC; cdr3_aa: CASSGGTGNYNEQFF
v_call: TRBV5-4; d_call: .; clone_size: .; j_call: TRBJ2-1; cdr3_nt: TGTGCCAGCAGCTTGGATATCAGGGATGAGCAGTTCTTC; cdr3_aa: CASSLDIRDEQFF
v_call: TRBV7-9; d_call: TRBD2; clone_size: .; j_call: TRBJ2-5; cdr3_nt: TGTGCCAGCAGCTCCTGGGCGGCGGGACTAGCGGTAAGGGGAGAGACCCAGTACTTC; cdr3_aa: CASSSWAAGLAVRGETQYF
v_call: TRBV11-3; d_call: .; clone_size: .; j_call: TRBJ2-5; cdr3_nt: TGTGCCAGCAGCTGGCCGGGACTGGAAGAGACCCAGTACTTC; cdr3_aa: CASSWPGLEETQYF
v_call: TRBV15; d_call: TRBD1; clone_size: once; j_call: TRBJ1-2; cdr3_nt: TGTGCCACCAGCAGGACAGGGGGCTATGGCTACACCTTC; cdr3_aa: CATSRTGGYGYTF
v_call: TRBV5-5; d_call: .; clone_size: .; j_call: TRBJ2-3; cdr3_nt: TGTGCCAGCAGCGAGGTTGGCGGGCCGGGGGTCACAGATACGCAGTATTTT; cdr3_aa: CASSEVGGPGVTDTQYF
v_call: TRBV7-9; d_call: .; clone_size: .; j_call: TRBJ2-7; cdr3_nt: TGTGCCAGCAGCTTAGCGGGGAGGGGGTACGAGCAGTACTTC; cdr3_aa: CASSLAGRGYEQYF
v_call: TRBV10-2; d_call: .; clone_size: few; j_call: TRBJ1-3; cdr3_nt: TGCGCCAGCACCACAGGGTTTACCGCTGGGACCATATATTTT; cdr3_aa: CASTTGFTAGTIYF
v_call: TRBV7-2; d_call: TRBD1; clone_size: .; j_call: TRBJ1-2; cdr3_nt: TGTGCCAGCAGCTTAGGGGACAGTTTCTATGGCTACACCTTC; cdr3_aa: CASSLGDSFYGYTF
v_call: TRBV21-1; d_call: .; clone_size: .; j_call: TRBJ2-7; cdr3_nt: TGTGCCAGCAGCAATTCGACTAGCTCTGGGGAGCAGTACTTC; cdr3_aa: CASSNSTSSGEQYF
v_call: TRBV27; d_call: TRBD1; clone_size: once; j_call: TRBJ1-4; cdr3_nt: TGTGCCAGCAGGTGGACAGGAACTAATGAAAAACTGTTTTTT; cdr3_aa: CASRWTGTNEKLFF
v_call: TRBV9; d_call: TRBD1; clone_size: .; j_call: TRBJ1-1; cdr3_nt: TGTGCCAGCAGCGCAGGGGGCAGTCCGGGGGCCGGAGCTTTCTTT; cdr3_aa: CASSAGGSPGAGAFF
v_call: TRBV7-9; d_call: .; clone_size: .; j_call: TRBJ2-5; cdr3_nt: TGTGCCAGCAGCTTCAACGACGGGGAAGAGACCCAGTACTTC; cdr3_aa: CASSFNDGEETQYF
v_call: TRBV7-9; d_call: TRBD1; clone_size: few; j_call: TRBJ2-7; cdr3_nt: TGTGCCAGCAGCTACACTGCAGGGGGAAAGGGTTACGAGCAGTACTTC; cdr3_aa: CASSYTAGGKGYEQYF
v_call: TRBV7-2; d_call: .; clone_size: .; j_call: TRBJ1-6; cdr3_nt: TGTGCCAGACGGGACACACATAATTCACCCCTCCACTTT; cdr3_aa: CARRDTHNSPLHF
v_call: TRBV5-4; d_call: .; clone_size: .; j_call: TRBJ1-1; cdr3_nt: TGTGCCAGCAGCTTGGCGGTCCTATCGGGAGTTGCTGAAGCTTTCTTT; cdr3_aa: CASSLAVLSGVAEAFF
v_call: TRBV19; d_call: .; clone_size: few; j_call: TRBJ1-1; cdr3_nt: TGTGCCAGTAGTATCCCCTTGGGAACAGGGAACACTGAAGCTTTCTTT; cdr3_aa: CASSIPLGTGNTEAFF
v_call: TRBV21-1; d_call: .; clone_size: .; j_call: TRBJ2-3; cdr3_nt: TGTGCCAGCAATACGACTAGCGGGAGGGCTAATACAGATACGCAGTATTTT; cdr3_aa: CASNTTSGRANTDTQYF
v_call: TRBV5-1; d_call: .; clone_size: .; j_call: TRBJ1-2; cdr3_nt: TGCGCCAGCAGCCTGGCCCCAGGAGGCGATGGCTACACCTTC; cdr3_aa: CASSLAPGGDGYTF
v_call: TRBV30; d_call: TRBD1; clone_size: .; j_call: TRBJ1-2; cdr3_nt: TGTGCCTGGAGTTGGACAGGGGGCGCAGGGGAAGGCTACACCTTC; cdr3_aa: CAWSWTGGAGEGYTF
v_call: TRBV6-1; d_call: .; clone_size: once; j_call: TRBJ2-3; cdr3_nt: TGTGCCAGCAGTGAAAGGTGCGGCAGGGTAACATACATTCTCAGCACAGATACGCAGTATTTT; cdr3_aa: CASSERCGRVTYILSTDTQYF
v_call: TRBV21-1; d_call: .; clone_size: .; j_call: TRBJ2-3; cdr3_nt: TGTGCCAGCAGCATTGGACTAGCGTCCCGATCGCAGTATTTT; cdr3_aa: CASSIGLASRSQYF
v_call: TRBV7-9; d_call: TRBD2; clone_size: .; j_call: TRBJ2-1; cdr3_nt: TGTGCCAGCAGCCTGACTAGCGGGAGGGCCGGAGAGCAGTTCTTC; cdr3_aa: CASSLTSGRAGEQFF
v_call: TRBV5-6; d_call: .; clone_size: .; j_call: TRBJ1-4; cdr3_nt: TGTGCCAGCAGCGAGGGCCGTAATGAAAAACTGTTTTTT; cdr3_aa: CASSEGRNEKLFF
v_call: TRBV7-9; d_call: .; clone_size: once; j_call: TRBJ1-1; cdr3_nt: TGTGCCAGCAGCTTAGGTTCCACACACACTGAAGCTTTCTTT; cdr3_aa: CASSLGSTHTEAFF
v_call: TRBV19; d_call: .; clone_size: once; j_call: TRBJ1-1; cdr3_nt: TGTGCCAGTACCACTGATAACACTGAAGCTTTCTTT; cdr3_aa: CASTTDNTEAFF
v_call: TRBV9; d_call: .; clone_size: .; j_call: TRBJ1-6; cdr3_nt: TGTGCCAGCAGCGGAGGGGGTTCACCCCTCCACTTT; cdr3_aa: CASSGGGSPLHF
v_call: TRBV6-1; d_call: .; clone_size: .; j_call: TRBJ2-5; cdr3_nt: TGTGCCAGCAGTGTATACTCCCAAAAGGGGGGGGCCCAGTACTTC; cdr3_aa: CASSVYSQKGGAQYF
v_call: TRBV11-3; d_call: .; clone_size: .; j_call: TRBJ2-7; cdr3_nt: TGTGCCAGCAGCGCATCAGGGGAGTTCTCCTACGAGCAGTACTTC; cdr3_aa: CASSASGEFSYEQYF
v_call: TRBV7-9; d_call: TRBD1; clone_size: .; j_call: TRBJ1-2; cdr3_nt: TGTGCCAGCAGCCACGTCGGCCAGGGGGCTAACTATGGCTACACCTTC; cdr3_aa: CASSHVGQGANYGYTF
v_call: TRBV7-6; d_call: .; clone_size: .; j_call: TRBJ2-7; cdr3_nt: TGTGCCAGCAGCTTAGTTGAGTACGAGCAGTACTTC; cdr3_aa: CASSLVEYEQYF
v_call: TRBV28; d_call: .; clone_size: .; j_call: TRBJ2-7; cdr3_nt: TGTGCCAGCAGTCTCCCCAGGGGTTACTACGAGCAGTACTTC; cdr3_aa: CASSLPRGYYEQYF
v_call: TRBV6-1; d_call: .; clone_size: .; j_call: TRBJ2-5; cdr3_nt: TGTGCCAGCAGTCCGAGAAAGCAAGAGACCCAGTACTTC; cdr3_aa: CASSPRKQETQYF
v_call: TRBV29-1; d_call: TRBD1; clone_size: .; j_call: TRBJ2-7; cdr3_nt: TGCAGCGTTCACCAGGGGGTCGAGCAGTACTTC; cdr3_aa: CSVHQGVEQYF
v_call: TRBV9; d_call: .; clone_size: .; j_call: TRBJ2-3; cdr3_nt: TGTGCCAGCAGCGTAGGGGGCTCTAGCACAGATACGCAGTATTTT; cdr3_aa: CASSVGGSSTDTQYF
v_call: TRBV7-6; d_call: .; clone_size: .; j_call: TRBJ2-7; cdr3_nt: TGTGCCAGCAGCTTAGTCGCAGGATCCTACGAGCAGTACTTC; cdr3_aa: CASSLVAGSYEQYF
v_call: TRBV19; d_call: .; clone_size: .; j_call: TRBJ1-3; cdr3_nt: TGTGCCAGTAGTTCGGCGGTCTCTGGAAACACCATATATTTT; cdr3_aa: CASSSAVSGNTIYF
v_call: TRBV4-1; d_call: TRBD2; clone_size: .; j_call: TRBJ2-1; cdr3_nt: TGCGCCAGCAGCCCTACTAGCGGGAGGGTAAATGAGCAGTTCTTC; cdr3_aa: CASSPTSGRVNEQFF
v_call: TRBV13; d_call: .; clone_size: .; j_call: TRBJ2-1; cdr3_nt: TGTGCCAGCAGCTTAGGACAACCCTACAATGAGCAGTTCTTC; cdr3_aa: CASSLGQPYNEQFF
v_call: TRBV19; d_call: .; clone_size: once; j_call: TRBJ2-1; cdr3_nt: TGTGCCAGTAGTATAGACGACAGCTTACACAATGAGCAGTTCTTC; cdr3_aa: CASSIDDSLHNEQFF